This T cell receptor (beta chain) was captured by sequencing in a study of spatial heterogeneity in lung cancer. About the study: Where available, sequencing covered follow-up PBMC samples, taken at a median of around 22 months after resection.

The time point denotes: blood at routine non-recurrence follow-up after resection. Tumor, nontumor lung or frozen PBMC supplied whole RNA, sequenced without sorting. TCRdb reprocessed the 5' RACE reads via MiXCR and lists one record per CDR3 protein. The table records about 30,000 distinct CDR3 sequences, about 6% of them present only once. CDR3 size: 13 residues. The V end lost 2 bases, the J end lost 0 bases, and 2 bases lay between the germline ends. Germline CDR1 is MNHEY and CDR2 is SVGAGI. This clonotype was found a few times. The source is a male donor with early-stage non-small cell lung cancer. The V call is TRBV6-5, the J call TRBJ1-3, with D unclear. This specimen consisted of PBMCs, obtained at follow-up. CDR3 DNA sequence: TGTGCCAGCAGTTACGTCTCTGGAAACACCATATATTTT. Translation gives CASSYVSGNTIYF.